This T cell receptor (beta chain) was documented in a study of cytomegalovirus exposure and HLA in healthy donors listed by TCRdb under 2017. About the full investigation: According to an earlier analysis of around 600 of the donors, roughly 180 million T cells yielded some 110 million unique TCR beta sequences and 276 Gb of sequence data. To study patterns of TCR occurrence, a later analysis re-analyzed previously published TCR beta repertoires from 600 to 750 donors and added high-resolution HLA genotyping. The study profiled the T cell repertoires of 500 to 800 subjects by immunosequencing and related them to cytomegalovirus serostatus. The study combined high-throughput TCR immunosequencing, statistical association of individual TCRs with disease status, and machine learning to predict cytomegalovirus infection status. Rather than using new phenotypic data, the later analysis identified candidate immune exposures from TCR beta sequences and from how often those sequences occurred across donors. Across 398 genotyped donors of the cohort, an average of about 220,000 unique TCR beta nucleotide sequences per donor were sequenced, and roughly 20% of those sequences were non-productive. The study was designed to test whether signatures of past pathogen exposure could be identified by cataloging public T cell receptors. Among the roughly 400 genotyped donors, around 81% belonged to the genetic ancestry cluster associated with self-reported Caucasian donors. Donor age, sex, ethnicity and CMV serostatus were collected together with the repertoire data. The number of typed donors differed by locus: roughly 620-630 for A, B, C, DRB1 and DQB1; 522 for DQA1; around 610 for DPA1; and 400 to 480 for DPB1. All discovery cohort repertoires had been generated using a single sequencing platform. Genome-wide SNP genotypes for about 65% of the roughly 700 donors were used in a later genetic analysis, which treated that subset as a discovery cohort. Because of strong linkage in the cohort, a few DR-DQ haplotypes were treated as single units for association and clustering. HLA typing covered class I and class II loci at four-digit resolution. To decide whether each TCR beta V gene segment behaved as functional or pseudogenic, an earlier analysis of some 600 of the donors relied on high-throughput TCR beta sequencing. In addition to the first cohort of approximately 650 subjects, a separate validation cohort of around 110 different subjects was used. Around 300 gigabases of sequencing data and tens of millions of unique TCR sequences were included in an early release covering roughly 700 HLA-typed donors.

As to this clone: The specificity of this receptor is unknown. Per-nucleotide qualities are absent, and no much larger clonotype sits a single base away.

The cohort consisted of 670 or so healthy bone marrow donors. Cohort members were all nominally healthy when sampled, although unrecorded immune exposures were likely present. The donor was CMV seronegative and belonged to the group of 320 or so seronegative cohort members. Each donor provided a peripheral blood sample, and peripheral blood mononuclear cells were used for TCR beta sequencing. Genomic DNA extraction from the blood cell samples was performed with the Qiagen DNeasy Blood Extraction Kit. The CDR3 contains 15 residues, cysteine and phenylalanine counted. The sequence is cut down to CDR3 DNA, 45 bases in frame from base 1. V and J lose 0 bases and 3 bases, and a span of 10 bases separates them. CDR1 and CDR2 are drawn from the germline V gene: SGHDT, YYEEEE. Library preparation employed the immunoSEQ multiplex PCR assay. A mixture of 60 forward primers for TCR Vbeta segments and 13 reverse primers for TCR Jbeta segments was used in the multiplex PCR. The CDR3 region of rearranged TCR beta genes was amplified from genomic DNA with a multiplex PCR assay. The Illumina HiSeq System was used to sequence the amplified TCR beta libraries as 87-base-pair reads. In the source study's methods: In a later analysis, roughly 80 million unique TCR beta chains were counted across the 666 repertoires, and roughly 9.9 million of these chains were shared by at least two donors. A nearest-neighbor algorithm error-corrected the raw reads and collapsed the reads into unique sequences, merging closely related sequences to remove PCR and sequencing errors. CDR3 sequences were aligned to IMGT reference sequences to assign V, D and J gene segments. For a sequence to be retained, a match of at least six nucleotides was required to both a V gene segment and a J gene segment. Rearrangements were called productive when the CDR3 lacked stop codons and stayed in frame with V and J; all others were non-productive. Following IMGT convention, CDR3 was defined as the stretch from the second conserved V-encoded cysteine to the conserved J-encoded phenylalanine. The earlier analysis of about 620 of the donors excluded sequences that lacked an unambiguous match to a single V gene segment. In an earlier analysis of almost 600 of the donors, a V segment was called functional when productive rearrangements were above 56.7%, and segregating when the standard deviation between donors exceeded 5%. A statistical classification framework was built for diagnosing cytomegalovirus status from the catalog of TCR beta chain sequences. In a later analysis, V and J genes were assigned by comparing TCR nucleotide sequences against IMGT/GENE-DB human TR gene sequences. A later analysis assigned CDR3 sequences and most-parsimonious VDJ recombination scenarios with the TCRdist pipeline. A later analysis defined each TCR beta chain by its CDR3 amino acid sequence plus V-gene family, and excluded reads lacking a unique V-gene family. As a way to deal with suspected cross-contamination and a sequencing artifact, a later analysis dropped 450 to 600 nucleotide sequences that were highly shared and had low generation probability. A later analysis calculated a clonal expansion index for each public chain from normalized within-repertoire ranks of inferred template counts. A later analysis computed generation probabilities with a VDJ recombination model fitted to out-of-frame rearrangements, and checked the results against IGoR. Hypergeometric tests were used in a later analysis to score TCR-TCR, TCR-HLA and TCR-CMV co-occurrence, with a repertoire-size bias correction applied to the TCR pairs. False discovery rates were estimated in a later analysis by permuting HLA or CMV assignments 20 times. In a later analysis, co-occurring TCRs were grouped using DBSCAN, and TCRdist sequence similarity was added for clustering within HLA-allele-positive subsets. Repertoires with fewer than 30,000 or more than 120,000 public chains were left out of co-occurrence clustering, as were about 5 repertoires with anomalous nucleotide sharing. TCRdb provides this immuneACCESS table in a form limited to in-frame rearrangements. Some clones are lacking; in checked studies, under half of them reflect an unresolved V gene, and why the rest are absent is not known. D and trimming come from the DNA, and the V and J calls and clone size come from that table. This sample has about 160,000 clones in its table, and 85% of those were observed once. The top ten clonotypes cover 1% of the sample.

Study-wide conclusions, independent of this receptor: A further reported finding was that TCR beta sequences accurately predicted the HLA-A and HLA-B alleles for most subjects in the first cohort. A cluster of highly shared sequence variants was judged likely to be a technical artifact of the sequencing pipeline. An association between a missense DCLRE1C variant and V-gene and J-gene trimming of TCR beta chains was found in a later genetic analysis and replicated in an independent cohort. Linkage disequilibrium might explain the correlated functional status among segregating V segments, but an unknown experimental factor could not be excluded. For the cohort, immune exposure information was limited to CMV serostatus. While some public TCRs were present in many individuals, most TCR sequences turned up only very rarely across donors. A few of the identified cytomegalovirus-associated TCR beta chains were confirmed in vitro to be specific for cytomegalovirus antigens. In a later analysis, TCR association rates were found to vary across HLA loci, with the most associated TCRs seen for DRB1 alleles and the fewest for HLA-C alleles. Compared with the roughly 670-donor mean, donors in an Asian-associated ancestry cluster had fewer N-insertions in productive TCRs, according to a later genetic analysis. The authors suggested that the approach could potentially be extended to other disease states and immunological phenotypes. In this cohort, only TCR beta chains were sequenced, and detectable features were limited by the absence of alpha or paired-chain data. The study listed 150 to 200 TCR beta chains as associated with cytomegalovirus. Strong co-occurrence of HLA alleles, especially DR and DQ, made assigning TCR associations to individual alleles difficult. Because the 87-base-pair reads could not distinguish some IMGT-functional V segments, including TRBV6-2 and TRBV6-3, those segments were excluded. Compared with equally common non-associated chains, HLA-associated TCR beta chains in a later analysis were more clonally expanded and had lower generation probabilities. Because counts were too low, under 20 rarely observed V segments, including chromosome 9 orphons, were left out of the earlier analysis of some 640 of the donors. In an earlier analysis of around 500 of the donors, most TCR beta V segments appeared in productive rearrangements about 87% or about 30% of the time, broadly matching IMGT annotations. A later analysis found that most CMV-associated TCR beta chains appeared HLA-restricted, with HLA associations seemingly driven largely by CMV exposure. The classifier was reported to diagnose cytomegalovirus status with high specificity and sensitivity in both the original and validation cohorts. In a later analysis, 15,000 to 20,000 TCR beta sequences were associated with specific HLA alleles at a false discovery rate of 0.05. HLA typing was unavailable for some donors at each locus, so association tests used only the typed subset. Presence/absence analyses assumed roughly uniform sequencing depth across donors, an assumption that may not hold. In a later analysis, several top co-occurrence clusters were reported to appear linked to parvovirus B19, influenza, CMV and Epstein-Barr virus.

The clonotype was recovered from a boy aged 2 to 10 in good health and CMV-seronegative. Recombination connected TRBV5-6 to TRBJ1-5, with no confident D gene call. The sample was PBMCs. The bases read TGTGCCAGCAGCTTGGCCGGAGGATTCAATCAGCCCCAGCATTTT. Its product reads: CASSLAGGFNQPQHF.